This T cell receptor (beta chain) was recorded in a study of beta chain features in type 1 diabetes. Study-level information: Across the samples, roughly 98 million sorted cells were examined in total. Notes on the study in general: Shorter TCRB CDR3s, moderately but significantly so, marked every one of the four CD4+ subsets in Type 1 diabetes patients. VDJ junctions sequenced from type 1 diabetes patients showed fewer insertions and more deletions.

This clone was detected a few times. Antigen: not known. The CDR3 runs 17 residues. V gave up 2 bases and J gave up 9 bases; unmatched junction bases: 16. Germline assignment: CDR1 SGDLS and CDR2 YYNGEE. Reverse transcribing all isolated RNA meant expressed TCRB transcripts were sequenced. The repertoire was sequenced with immunoSEQ multiplex PCR; TCRdb's copy has only in-frame clones and lacks some. The sample has under 200,000 clones, over 9% seen once. Sorted CD4+ subsets: naive, central memory, regulatory, stem cell-like memory (CD45RO/CCR7/CD25/CD127/CD95/CD27 panel). Sequenced: central memory CD4+ T cells from blood. The genes are TRBV9 and TRBJ2-3; 9 bases line up with TRBD2. The sequence was collected from a man aged 30 to 39 with type 1 diabetes. The CDR3 DNA reads TGTGCCAGCAGCGTTGGGGGTAGCGGGAGTGTCGAAGAGACGCAGTATTTT. Amino acid sequence: CASSVGGSGSVEETQYF.